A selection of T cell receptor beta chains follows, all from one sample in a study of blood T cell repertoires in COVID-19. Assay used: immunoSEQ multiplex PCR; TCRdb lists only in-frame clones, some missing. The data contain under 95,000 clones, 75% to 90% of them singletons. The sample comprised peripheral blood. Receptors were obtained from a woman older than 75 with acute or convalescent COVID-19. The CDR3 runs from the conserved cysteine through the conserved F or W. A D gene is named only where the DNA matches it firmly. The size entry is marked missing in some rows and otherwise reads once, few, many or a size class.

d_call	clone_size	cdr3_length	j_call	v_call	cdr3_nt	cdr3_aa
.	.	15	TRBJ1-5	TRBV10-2	TGCGCCAGCAGCCTCACAGGGTTTAGCAATCAGCCCCAGCATTTT	CASSLTGFSNQPQHF
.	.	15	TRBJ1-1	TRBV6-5	TGTGCCAGCAGTTATCGACAGACCTTTAACACTGAAGCTTTCTTT	CASSYRQTFNTEAFF
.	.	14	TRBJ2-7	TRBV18	TGTGCCAGCTCATTAGACAGGCGCTCCTACGAGCAGTACTTC	CASSLDRRSYEQYF
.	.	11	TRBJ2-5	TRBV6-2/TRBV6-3	TGTGCCAGCTGCCGGGAGTGGTCCCAGTACTTC	CASCREWSQYF
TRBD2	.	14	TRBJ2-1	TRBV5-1	TGCGCCAGCAGCCCCATAGCGGGGAGCGATGAGCAGTTCTTC	CASSPIAGSDEQFF
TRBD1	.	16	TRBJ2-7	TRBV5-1	TGCGCCAGCAGCTACCCGCAGGACAGGGGTTCCTACGAGCAGTACTTC	CASSYPQDRGSYEQYF
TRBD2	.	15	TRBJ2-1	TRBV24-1	TGTGCCACCAGTGACACCGGGACTAGCGGGATTGAGCAGTTCTTC	CATSDTGTSGIEQFF
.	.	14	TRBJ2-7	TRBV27	TGTGCCAGCAGTCAATCAGGGCAGGGTCACGAGCAGTACTTC	CASSQSGQGHEQYF
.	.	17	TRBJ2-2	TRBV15	TGTGCCACCAGCAGAGGGCTTCAAACCTCGGGGGCCGGGGAGCTGTTTTTT	CATSRGLQTSGAGELFF
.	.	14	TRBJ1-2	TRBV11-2	TGTGCCAGCAGCTTAGAGATGAGAAACTATGGCTACACCTTC	CASSLEMRNYGYTF
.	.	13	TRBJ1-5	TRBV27	TGTGCCAGCAGTTTTCATAGCAATCAGCCCCAGCATTTT	CASSFHSNQPQHF
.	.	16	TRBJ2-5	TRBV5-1	TGCGCCAGCAGCACCCGGCTGACAGGTTCCCAAGAGACCCAGTACTTC	CASSTRLTGSQETQYF
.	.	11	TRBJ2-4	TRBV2	TGTGCCAGCAGCAACACAAACATTCAGTACTTC	CASSNTNIQYF
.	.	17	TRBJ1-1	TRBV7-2	TGTGCCAGCAGCTTAGGGGGGCGGACGACCAGGGACACTGAAGCTTTCTTT	CASSLGGRTTRDTEAFF
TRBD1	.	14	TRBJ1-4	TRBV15	TGTGCCACCAGCCCTGACAGGGCGGGAGAAAAACTGTTTTTT	CATSPDRAGEKLFF
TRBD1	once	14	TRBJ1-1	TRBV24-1	TGTGCCACCAGTGAAGGGGGCGTGAACACTGAAGCTTTCTTT	CATSEGGVNTEAFF
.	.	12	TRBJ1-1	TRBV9	TGTGCCAGCAGCACATACACCTCTGAAGCTTTCTTT	CASSTYTSEAFF
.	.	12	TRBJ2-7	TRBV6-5	TGTGCCAGCAGTTTTCAGGGCAGGGAGCAGTACTTC	CASSFQGREQYF
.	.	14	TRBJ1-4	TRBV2	TGTGCCAGCACCCCGGGGAGAAACGGTGAAAAACTGTTTTTT	CASTPGRNGEKLFF
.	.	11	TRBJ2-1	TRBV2	TGTGCCAGCGGTGCCCATCGGGAGCAGTTCTTC	CASGAHREQFF
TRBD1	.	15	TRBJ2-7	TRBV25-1	TGTGCCAGCAGTACCGGACAGGGGACTTTCTACGAGCAGTACTTC	CASSTGQGTFYEQYF